This entry is about one TCR beta chain. Amplified TCR beta CDR3 regions came from RNA transcripts. A set of HTBI primers served as the primers for a first-round RT-PCR of the TCR CDR3. MiXCR, run by TCRdb on the multiplex PCR reads, gives a single entry per CDR3 protein. The data contain approximately 600,000 distinct CDR3 sequences, 20% of them seen just once; the ten biggest clones take up 34%. This entry comes from a study of T cells in Graves' hyperthyroidism and ophthalmopathy. Ophthalmopathy patients had Clinical Activity Score at least 3, NOSPECS grade at least 4, duration under 3 months. Using approximately 10 ml of fresh peripheral blood, PBMCs were prepared. The sequenced sample consisted of blood. The source is a man aged 30 to 45 with Graves' ophthalmopathy.

CDR3 coding DNA: TGTGCCAGCAGTGATAGACTAGCGATCACAGATACGCAGTATTTT. Residues: CASSDRLAITDTQYF. The rearrangement links TRBV27 to TRBJ2-3, with 8 bases identical to TRBD2. This CDR3 spans 15 amino acids. Trimming took 5 bases from V and 2 from J; bases not matched to a gene: 6. From germline, CDR1 is MNHEY and CDR2 SMNVEV (reference sequence).